This is a list of T cell receptor beta chains from one sample in a study of CD8 T cells in ankylosing spondylitis. TCRdb re-analysed the 5' RACE reads in MiXCR, keeping a single row per CDR3 protein. There are a few hundred thousand distinct CDR3 sequences in the sample; about 20% occur only once, and around 7.8% lies in the top ten. Sequenced input: blood, either unsorted or a sorted T cell fraction (not recorded which). These receptors were taken from a male donor with ankylosing spondylitis or in good health (not recorded which). Both conserved end residues are part of each CDR3. The order of the fields is CDR3 DNA, CDR3 protein, clone size, V gene, D gene, J gene. D genes are given only for firm matches. Rows may omit the clone size; those that give it use once, few, many or a size class.

CDR3nt: TGTGCCACCAGCAGAGGGGGGGAGGCTGGGGCCAACGTCCTGACTTTC
CDR3aa: CATSRGGEAGANVLTF
abundance: NA
v_gene: TRBV15
d_gene: NA
j_gene: TRBJ2-6

CDR3nt: TGTGCCAGCAGCTTGGAGACAGGCCTGAACACTGAAGCTTTCTTT
CDR3aa: CASSLETGLNTEAFF
abundance: NA
v_gene: TRBV5-6
d_gene: NA
j_gene: TRBJ1-1

CDR3nt: TGCGCCAGCAGCTTGGTTGCAGCGGAGCAGTTCTTC
CDR3aa: CASSLVAAEQFF
abundance: NA
v_gene: TRBV5-1
d_gene: NA
j_gene: TRBJ2-1

CDR3nt: TGCAGCGTTTATAATCCGGCAGGCAACACCGGGGAGCTGTTTTTT
CDR3aa: CSVYNPAGNTGELFF
abundance: many
v_gene: TRBV29-1
d_gene: NA
j_gene: TRBJ2-2

CDR3nt: TGTGCCAGCAGTGAAGCGCTTCCGGGACAGGGGGCGAGTTTGATTCAGCCCCAGCATTTT
CDR3aa: CASSEALPGQGASLIQPQHF
abundance: few
v_gene: TRBV6-1
d_gene: TRBD1
j_gene: TRBJ1-5

CDR3nt: TGCGCCAGCAGCCGTGACTTCCAAGGAGTTAGGGCCCAGTACTTC
CDR3aa: CASSRDFQGVRAQYF
abundance: NA
v_gene: TRBV5-1
d_gene: NA
j_gene: TRBJ2-5

CDR3nt: TGTGCCAGCAGCTTACATGGCGGGGGGCAATACAATAAGCAGTTCTTC
CDR3aa: CASSLHGGGQYNKQFF
abundance: NA
v_gene: TRBV7-3
d_gene: TRBD2
j_gene: TRBJ2-1

CDR3nt: TGTGCCAGCAGTGAAGAAGGGGGCACAGATACGCAGTATTTT
CDR3aa: CASSEEGGTDTQYF
abundance: NA
v_gene: TRBV6-1
d_gene: NA
j_gene: TRBJ2-3

CDR3nt: TGTGCCAGCAGCTTAGCGACTAGCGGCTCAGATACGCAGTATTTT
CDR3aa: CASSLATSGSDTQYF
abundance: few
v_gene: TRBV7-9
d_gene: TRBD2
j_gene: TRBJ2-3

CDR3nt: TGCAGTGGAAGGACAGGGTTCCACAATGAGCAGTTCTTC
CDR3aa: CSGRTGFHNEQFF
abundance: NA
v_gene: TRBV20-1
d_gene: TRBD1
j_gene: TRBJ2-1

CDR3nt: TGCAGCGTGGCATCTAGCGTACAAGAGACCCAGTACTTC
CDR3aa: CSVASSVQETQYF
abundance: few
v_gene: TRBV29-1
d_gene: NA
j_gene: TRBJ2-5

CDR3nt: TGCGCCAGCAGGGGGGTCGGGAACACTGAAGCTTTCTTT
CDR3aa: CASRGVGNTEAFF
abundance: many
v_gene: TRBV5-1
d_gene: NA
j_gene: TRBJ1-1

CDR3nt: TGCAGCGCGGGGGTGGGACTGAACACTGAAGCTTTCTTT
CDR3aa: CSAGVGLNTEAFF
abundance: many
v_gene: TRBV29-1
d_gene: NA
j_gene: TRBJ1-1

CDR3nt: TGCGCCAGCAGCGCCTCTAGCGGGAGGAGCTCCTACAATGAGCAGTTCTTC
CDR3aa: CASSASSGRSSYNEQFF
abundance: NA
v_gene: TRBV5-1
d_gene: TRBD2
j_gene: TRBJ2-1